This TCR beta chain was captured by sequencing in a study of beta chain features in type 1 diabetes. The sample holds a few counts of this clone. Distinct nucleotide sequences in the sample also encode this CDR3. V lost 5 bases to trimming and J lost 4 bases, with 2 bases between them. The CDR3 totals 10 residues. The germline gives CDR1 MDHEN, CDR2 SYDVKM. Reverse transcription of all isolated RNA meant that expressed TCRB transcripts were sequenced. The protocol was immunoSEQ multiplex PCR, while the TCRdb copy is restricted to in-frame clones and leaves out a portion. The data hold about 360,000 clones, with about 12% observed a single time.

This TCR was sampled from a man between 18 and 35 years old in good health. The chain is built from TRBV28 and TRBJ1-2; D gene unclear. The specimen sequenced was naive CD4+ T cells from blood. CDR3 sequence: CASSRYGYTF. CDR3 nucleotide sequence: TGTGCCAGCAGTCGCTATGGCTACACCTTC.